This T cell receptor (beta chain) was captured by sequencing in a study of CD8+ T cells in alopecia areata. RNA extraction and reverse transcription yielded cDNA as sequencing template. The method was immunoSEQ multiplex PCR; TCRdb's version includes in-frame clones alone and lacks a portion of them. The repertoire consists of roughly 110,000 clones, none detected only once. This clone has at least ten counts. Its target is unknown. Genes and germline are mouse. The CDR3 end is not reached by the read, which stops 4 residues before it; the germline J gene fills it in. Study-wide points: Between patients, shared TCR sequences were less clear than in mice. This was possibly due in part to HLA diversity in the patient population. More clonal than normal scalp was lesional scalp, particularly alopecia totalis/universalis.

The germline V gene has CDR1 FNHDT and CDR2 SITEND (reference sequence). Losses at the gene ends were 2 bases for V and 0 bases for J; bases not matched to a gene: 3. The length of the CDR3 is 16 residues. The source material was lesional skin. This receptor was identified in a C3H/HeJ mouse with alopecia areata. The strain's MHC haplotype is H2-k. The rearrangement uses TRBV19 and TRBJ2-3; 10 bases match TRBD2. This chain's CDR3 is CASSIGLGASAETLYF. The part of the CDR3 DNA that was read is TGTGCCAGCAGTATCGGACTGGGGGCTAGTGCAGAA.